This TCR beta chain came from a study of Graves' ophthalmopathy and Graves' hyperthyroidism (dated by TCRdb to 2016 to 2018). Notes on the research overall: Peripheral blood was collected at initial diagnosis, prior to any treatment. The 100 or so discovery patients were randomly split 7:3 into training and test sets. To explore V-J signatures distinguishing ophthalmopathy from hyperthyroidism, a discovery set of around 97 patients (around 44 ophthalmopathy, 57 stable hyperthyroidism) was enrolled. In total, approximately 130 blood samples were TCR-sequenced: 40 to 45 ophthalmopathy, around 75 hyperthyroidism and some 17 hyperthyroidism-to-ophthalmopathy patients. An independent validation cohort comprised 18 hyperthyroidism patients and roughly 15 patients who later progressed from hyperthyroidism to ophthalmopathy. In roughly 6 hyperthyroidism patients, the T-cell repertoire of thyroid tissue was compared with the T-cell repertoire of blood. Once sampling was done, hyperthyroidism patients were given methimazole at a starting dose of 30 mg daily, while ophthalmopathy patients were given high-dose intravenous methylprednisolone. TCR beta repertoire signatures were used to distinguish Graves' ophthalmopathy from Graves' hyperthyroidism and to predict progression to ophthalmopathy. General findings and caveats noted by the study authors: In validation, the model predicted ophthalmopathy progression with 70.59% sensitivity and 72.22% specificity; 12 predicted patients were CT-confirmed with GO in a median of 6.5 months. In cross-validation, the 13-signature model distinguished ophthalmopathy from stable hyperthyroidism with about 87% sensitivity and almost 83% specificity, and in the test set the corresponding values were around 80% and 75%. Most of the expanded thyroid clonotypes with a frequency above 0.001 were also detected in blood, and it was suggested that the thyroid immune response may be reflected by blood repertoires. Sample size was not statistically predetermined, and group allocation was not concealed from the investigators.

This clonotype has just a few counts. What this receptor recognizes is not known. Base-call qualities are not available, and no considerably larger clone is one nucleotide away. Inclusive of the bounding cysteine and phenylalanine, the CDR3 is 13 residues long. Only CDR3 DNA is held: 39 bases, read in frame from base 1. V gives up 2 bases and J gives up 4 bases, and the segment between their germline ends measures 8 bases. Per the germline V gene, SGHNT is the CDR1 and YENEEA is the CDR2. Stable hyperthyroidism was defined as no progression to ophthalmopathy within 18 months of follow-up. Hyperthyroidism patients were newly diagnosed, with disease duration under 2 months, and aged 18 to 65 years. Patients with other autoimmune diseases, uncontrolled infections, pregnancy or lactation were excluded from the study. Diagnosis relied on clinical symptoms, serum thyroxine, TRAb, thyroid ultrasound and orbital computed tomography. PBMCs were isolated from about 9 ml of fresh peripheral blood by Ficoll-Paque density gradient centrifugation. Total RNA was extracted with Trizol reagent and quality-checked on an Agilent 2100 Bioanalyzer.

For repertoire sequencing, TCR beta CDR3 regions were amplified from RNA transcripts. The first round of RT-PCR was done with HTBI primers and the Qiagen OneStep RT-PCR kit, and was followed by a second round of multiplex PCR, then size selection and purification. Libraries were sequenced paired-end with 100 bp reads on an Illumina HiSeq2000. Under the source paper's analysis protocol: SOAPnuke was used to process the reads, throwing out any read that had adapters, had uncalled bases, had a mean Phred below 15, or lacked an exact constant-primer or identifier match. COPE v1.2.5 was used to merge high-quality paired reads. Each unique nucleotide sequence was treated as a clonotype, and MiTCR v1.1 was used to align the clonotypes to the IMGT TRB V, D and J references. Only V-J combinations with frequency above 0.0001 were analysed, covering approximately 99% of repertoires. For each V-J combination, a TCR clonal expansion and chaos score was defined as F50 clonal expansion divided by the chaos observed in the TCRdist matrix. Welch's t-statistics and random forest were used to reduce the features to around 13 V-J combinations, which were then used as input to a naive Bayes classifier. Thyroid-blood repertoire similarity was quantified with the Morisita-Horn index. The public reads were run again by TCRdb, first through fastp at Q25 and then through MiXCR, and only productive beta chains were kept. Each CDR3 protein appears once, grouped with its most common genes and DNA. The V and J calls shown here were made by TCRdb, not taken from the authors' results. For this sample the table gives 600,000 to 650,000 distinct CDR3 sequences, of which about a fifth were detected only once. Of the sample, approximately 7% falls within the top ten clones.

The sequence joins TRBV11-3 to TRBJ1-1; the D gene cannot be named for sure. Sequences were obtained from peripheral blood. The origin of this receptor is a young woman with stable Graves' hyperthyroidism. Some clones in this sample may be carry-over from other donors' samples. Donor details come from another sample of the same person, matched by shared clones. The CDR3 sequence is CASSLHSGTEAFF. The DNA sequence follows: TGTGCCAGCAGCTTACATTCGGGCACTGAAGCTTTCTTT.